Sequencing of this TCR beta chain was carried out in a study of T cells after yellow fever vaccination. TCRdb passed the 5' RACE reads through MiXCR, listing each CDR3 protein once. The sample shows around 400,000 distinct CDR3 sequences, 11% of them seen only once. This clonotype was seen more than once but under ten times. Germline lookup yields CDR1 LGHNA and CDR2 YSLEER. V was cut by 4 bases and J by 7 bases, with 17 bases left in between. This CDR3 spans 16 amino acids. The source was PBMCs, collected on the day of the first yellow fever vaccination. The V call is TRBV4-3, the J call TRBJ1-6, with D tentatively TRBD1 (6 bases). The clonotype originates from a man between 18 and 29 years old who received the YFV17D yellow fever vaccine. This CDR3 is CASSPTLGGRNSPLHF. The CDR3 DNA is TGCGCCAGCAGCCCCACCCTAGGGGGGAGGAATTCACCCCTCCACTTT.